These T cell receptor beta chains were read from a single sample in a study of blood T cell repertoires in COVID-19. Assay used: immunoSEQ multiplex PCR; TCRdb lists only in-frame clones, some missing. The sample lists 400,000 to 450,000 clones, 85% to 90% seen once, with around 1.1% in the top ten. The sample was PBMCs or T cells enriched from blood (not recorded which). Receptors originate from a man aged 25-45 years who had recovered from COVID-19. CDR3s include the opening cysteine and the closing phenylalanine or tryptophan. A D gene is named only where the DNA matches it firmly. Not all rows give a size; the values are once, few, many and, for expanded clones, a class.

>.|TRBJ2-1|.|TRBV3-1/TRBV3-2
TGTGCCAGCAGCCCCCTTCTAGAAAATGAGCAGTTCTTC
CASSPLLENEQFF
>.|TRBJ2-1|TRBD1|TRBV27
TGTGCCAGGGGACAGGGGGTTCCCTACAATGAGCAGTTCTTC
CARGQGVPYNEQFF
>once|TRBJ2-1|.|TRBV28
TGTGCCAGCAGTCCCTTTAACAATGAGCAGTTCTTC
CASSPFNNEQFF
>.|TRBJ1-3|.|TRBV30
TGTGCCTGGAGTGACGGCTCTGGAAACACCATATATTTT
CAWSDGSGNTIYF
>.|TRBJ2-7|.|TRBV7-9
TGTGCCAGCAGCCCGATGGCAGGGGTTGGGTACGAGCAGTACTTC
CASSPMAGVGYEQYF
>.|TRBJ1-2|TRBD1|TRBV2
TGTGCCAGCAAAGGGACAGGGGATCAAGACTATGGCTACACCTTC
CASKGTGDQDYGYTF
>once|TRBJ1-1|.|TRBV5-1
TGCGCCAGCAGCTTGCCAGGTGGGCCCACTGAAGCTTTCTTT
CASSLPGGPTEAFF
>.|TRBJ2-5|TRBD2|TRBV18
TGTGCCAGCTCTTCCGGGACTACACAAGAGACCCAGTACTTC
CASSSGTTQETQYF
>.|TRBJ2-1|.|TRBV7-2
TGTGCCAGCAGCCTTCGGGATTCCTACAATGAGCAGTTCTTC
CASSLRDSYNEQFF
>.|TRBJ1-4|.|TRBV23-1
TGCGCCAGCAGTCACCCCGCCCGGGGGAAAGATGAAAAACTGTTTTTT
CASSHPARGKDEKLFF
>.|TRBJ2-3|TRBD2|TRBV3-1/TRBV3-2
TGTGCCAGCAGCCCAAGGACTAGCGGGAGTCGCCCAGATACGCAGTATTTT
CASSPRTSGSRPDTQYF
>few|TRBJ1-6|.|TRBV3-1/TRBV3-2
TGTGCCAGCAGCCAAGTCAGGGATTCACCCCTCCACTTT
CASSQVRDSPLHF
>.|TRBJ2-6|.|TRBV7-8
TGTGCCAGCAGCTTAGGTGCGTCTGGGGCCAACGTCCTGACTTTC
CASSLGASGANVLTF
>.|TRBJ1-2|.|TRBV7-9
TGTGCCAGCAGCTTACGTGGCTACACCTTC
CASSLRGYTF
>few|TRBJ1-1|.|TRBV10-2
TGCGCCAGCAGGGCCGGGTCGTCGGGAACTGAAGCTTTCTTT
CASRAGSSGTEAFF
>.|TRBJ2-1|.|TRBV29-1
TGCAGCGTTGACCAGGGGCGCGGTCGCAACGACAATGAGCAGTTCTTC
CSVDQGRGRNDNEQFF
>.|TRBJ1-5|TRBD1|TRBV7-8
TGTGCCAGCAGCTTGACAGGGGGATCAACGAATCAGCCCCAGCATTTT
CASSLTGGSTNQPQHF
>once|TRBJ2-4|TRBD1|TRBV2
TGTGCCAGCAACCCAGAGTGGGGACAGAATCTAAACATTCAGTACTTC
CASNPEWGQNLNIQYF
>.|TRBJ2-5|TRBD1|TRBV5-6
TGTGCCAGCAGCCCAGACAGGGGGCTTAGAGAGACCCAGTACTTC
CASSPDRGLRETQYF
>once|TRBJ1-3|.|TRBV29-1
TGCAGCGTTCAGGGGCAAGGAAACACCATATATTTT
CSVQGQGNTIYF
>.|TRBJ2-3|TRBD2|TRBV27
TGTGCCAGCACCGGACTAGCGGGAGTAGGGCTGCAGTATTTT
CASTGLAGVGLQYF
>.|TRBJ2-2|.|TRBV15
TGTGCCACCAGCAGGTACCCGGTGCACAACACCGGGGAGCTGTTTTTT
CATSRYPVHNTGELFF
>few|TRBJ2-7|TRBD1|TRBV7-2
TGTGCCAGCAGCCCCCGGACAGGGAGCTCCTACGAGCAGTACTTC
CASSPRTGSSYEQYF
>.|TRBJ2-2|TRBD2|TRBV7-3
TGTGCCAGCAGGCGGACTAGCGGGAGTCTCGGGGAGCTGTTTTTT
CASRRTSGSLGELFF
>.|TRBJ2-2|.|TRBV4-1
TGCGCCAGCAGCCAGTCCGGGATTAACACCGGGGAGCTGTTTTTT
CASSQSGINTGELFF
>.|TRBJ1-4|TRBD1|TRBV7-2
TGTGCCAGCAGCCTGTCGACAGGGTCTAATGAAAAACTGTTTTTT
CASSLSTGSNEKLFF
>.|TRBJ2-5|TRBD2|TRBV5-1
TGCGCCAGCAGCCCCGGGACTAGCGGGACCCACCAAGAGACCCAGTACTTC
CASSPGTSGTHQETQYF
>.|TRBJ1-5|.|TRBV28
TGTTCTAGTGGTCAGCCCCAGCATTTT
CSSGQPQHF
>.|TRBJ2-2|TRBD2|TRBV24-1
TGTGCCACCAGTGATTCCCTGCGGGGGGTCACCGGGGAGCTGTTTTTT
CATSDSLRGVTGELFF
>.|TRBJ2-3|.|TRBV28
TGTGCCAGCGGCAGGAACACAGATACGCAGTATTTT
CASGRNTDTQYF
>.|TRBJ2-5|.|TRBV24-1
TGTGCCACCAGTGATTTGCTGGAGACCCAGTACTTC
CATSDLLETQYF
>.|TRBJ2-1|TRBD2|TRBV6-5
TGTGCCAGCAGTTTGACTAGCGATGAGCAGTTCTTC
CASSLTSDEQFF
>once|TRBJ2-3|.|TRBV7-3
TGTGCCAGCAGCTTAATGCAGGGCACAGATACGCAGTATTTT
CASSLMQGTDTQYF
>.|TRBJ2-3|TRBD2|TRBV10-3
TGTGCCATCAGGCTAGCGGGAGCTGCAGATACGCAGTATTTT
CAIRLAGAADTQYF
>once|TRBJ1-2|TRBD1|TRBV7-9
TGTGCCAGCAGCGCCGGGACAGATGGCTACACCTTC
CASSAGTDGYTF
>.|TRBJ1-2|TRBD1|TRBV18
TGTGCCAGCTCCCCCGGGACAGGGGTGAGGGGCTACACCTTC
CASSPGTGVRGYTF
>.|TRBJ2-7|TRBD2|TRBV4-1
TGCGCCAGCAGCCAAGAGCCGGGGGGCTACGAGCAGTACTTC
CASSQEPGGYEQYF
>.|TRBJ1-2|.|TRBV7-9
TGTGCCAGCAGCTTTGGAGGGCTCTATGGCTACACCTTC
CASSFGGLYGYTF
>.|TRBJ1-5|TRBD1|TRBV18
TGTGCCAGCTCACCTTCCGGGACAGGGACGGGTAGCAATCAGCCCCAGCATTTT
CASSPSGTGTGSNQPQHF